A single TCR beta chain is shown here with its context. Its antigen is as yet unknown. A junction end diverges from the germline sequence, so it may reflect a read error. The bulk TCR libraries were made with methods described before and with listed TCR primers. TCRdb passed the PCR reads through MiXCR, listing each CDR3 protein once. The table has over 85,000 distinct CDR3 sequences, about 32% seen once; the top ten hold about a tenth. The sample comes from a study of molecular identifiers for immune sequencing clone quantification. Looked up from germline, CDR1 is SGHTA and CDR2 is FQGTGA. The CDR3 covers 14 residues. Whole-study findings and limits: For highly expanded clones, sizes could be underestimated when identical TCR molecules share a barcode.

Sequencing was done on a sample of naive CD8+ T cells from blood, with Jurkat cell RNA spiked in. Subset indicated: FACS-sorted CD8+CD4-CCR7+CD45RA+ naive T cells. The rearrangement joins TRBV7-3 to TRBJ2-3, with 12 bases fitting TRBD2. The source is a human donor in good health. Some libraries in this study had Jurkat cell RNA spiked in. CDR3 DNA: TGTGCCAGCAGCCTAGCGGGAGGGACAGATACGCTGTATTTT. Translation gives CASSLAGGTDTLYF.